This TCR beta chain was identified in a study of T cell changes during pregnancy in multiple sclerosis. The CDR3 spans 16 residues. V gave up 0 bases and J gave up 4 bases; unmatched junction bases: 1. The V gene's germline CDR1 is LGHNA and CDR2 YNFKEQ. On this clone itself: One base away lies a much larger clone, so this may be a sequencing read error.

The repertoire was sequenced with immunoSEQ multiplex PCR; TCRdb's copy has only in-frame clones and lacks some. In the table there are approximately 31,000 clones, about nine tenths of which are singletons. Sequenced material: CD8+ T cells from peripheral blood mononuclear cells, taken in the second trimester of pregnancy. The V gene is TRBV4-2, the J gene TRBJ2-1; 12 nucleotides match TRBD2. This clonotype was sampled from a female donor with multiple sclerosis, enrolled in a pregnancy study. CDR3 sequence: CASSQEGTSGYNEQFF. As DNA, the CDR3 is TGTGCCAGCAGCCAAGAGGGGACTAGCGGGTACAATGAGCAGTTCTTC.